This entry lists 23 T cell receptor beta chains sequenced from one sample in a study of Graves' ophthalmopathy and Graves' hyperthyroidism. RNA transcripts were the source from which TCR beta CDR3 regions were amplified. Following a first-round RT-PCR that used HTBI primers, a second-round multiplex PCR was carried out. TCRdb re-called the multiplex PCR reads with MiXCR, one entry per CDR3 protein. The sample yields 350,000 or so distinct CDR3 sequences, about 17% seen once. The sequenced material came from peripheral blood. The receptors here all came from an adult man with Graves' ophthalmopathy.

This clonotype was detected many times. J is TRBJ2-2 and V is TRBV6-6, with D possibly being TRBD2 (6 bases). The CDR3 has 15 amino acids. Deletions cut 5 bases from V and 0 bases from J, with 10 bases between. The germline V gene has CDR1 MNHNY and CDR2 SVGAGI (reference sequence). Written as DNA, the CDR3 is TGTGCCAGCAGTCGGGACTTAGCGAACACCGGGGAGCTGTTTTTT. This sequence encodes CASSRDLANTGELFF.

The CDR3 loop reads CASSYSIRGRTEAFF. In nucleotides, the CDR3 is TGTGCCAGCAGTTACTCGATTCGGGGACGCACTGAAGCTTTCTTT. V gene TRBV6-5 combines with J gene TRBJ1-1, with D tentatively TRBD1 (5 bases). The V end lost 0 bases, the J end lost 4 bases, and 12 bases lay between the germline ends. The CDR3 covers 15 residues. CDR1 and CDR2 from the germline V gene are MNHEY and SVGAGI.

Ten or more counts support this clonotype. This sequence joins TRBV15 and TRBJ1-2; D possibly corresponds to TRBD1 (5 bases). The V and J ends lost 0 bases and 5 bases respectively, with 13 bases between them. Germline CDR1 LNHNV, CDR2 YYDKDF (reference sequence). The CDR3 is made up of 15 amino acids. DNA for the CDR3: TGTGCCACCAGCAGAGATCTGACAGTTCCTTATGGCTACACCTTC. It specifies CATSRDLTVPYGYTF.

This clonotype was seen many times. The V call is TRBV2, the J call TRBJ1-2; 12 nucleotides agree with TRBD1. J gave up 3 bases and V 4 bases, and 3 bases lay outside the gene matches. The CDR3 spans 15 residues. The germline V gene encodes CDR1 SNHLY and CDR2 FYNNEI. CDR3 sequence reads: CASSGDRGQHYGYTF. DNA for the CDR3: TGTGCCAGCAGTGGGGACAGGGGGCAACACTATGGCTACACCTTC.

This clonotype was seen many times. V gene TRBV30 combines with J gene TRBJ2-2; D not resolved. The CDR3 length is 11 residues. Germline V CDR1 and CDR2: GTSNPN, SVGIG (reference sequence). V lost 6 bases, J lost 6 bases, and 8 bases lay in between. The CDR3 DNA is TGTGCCTGCAAAGACCCCGGGGAGCTGTTTTTT. Protein: CACKDPGELFF.

The rearrangement joins TRBV25-1 to TRBJ2-2; 8 nucleotides agree with TRBD2. After removal of 6 bases from V and 4 bases from J, the junction contained 7 bases not matched to a gene. Per germline, CDR1 MGHDK and CDR2 SYGVNS. There are 15 residues in the CDR3. CDR3 bases: TGTGCCAGCAGAAGAGCGGGAGAGGGCACCGGGGAGCTGTTTTTT. Residues: CASRRAGEGTGELFF.

The chain combines TRBV7-2 with TRBJ2-3; D not resolved. V lost 5 bases to trimming and J lost 2 bases, with 5 bases between them. The CDR3 consists of 12 residues. The germline gives CDR1 SGHTA, CDR2 FQGNSA. CDR3 DNA sequence: TGTGCCAGCAGCATAGTCACAGATACGCAGTATTTT. Protein sequence: CASSIVTDTQYF. Filled out from reference TRBV7-2 and TRBJ2-3, the complete variable domain reads GAGVSQSPSNKVTEKGKDVELRCDPISGHTALYWYRQSLGQGLEFLIYFQGNSAPDKSGLPSDRFSAERTGGSVSTLTIQRTQQEDSAVYLCASSIVTDTQYFGPGTRLTVL.

The V gene is TRBV29-1, the J gene TRBJ2-2; 10 bases map to TRBD1. Per the germline V gene, CDR1 is SQVTM and CDR2 is ANQGSEA. The V gene end was trimmed by 7 bases and the J gene end by 1 base; junction bases not matched to a gene: 15. This CDR3 is built from 18 residues. CDR3 nucleotides: TGCAGCGCCTCGGGGGGACAGGGGACGATTCGGAACACCGGGGAGCTGTTTTTT. Its protein product is CSASGGQGTIRNTGELFF.

This clonotype was seen ten or more times. V gene TRBV7-9 combines with J gene TRBJ1-1; perhaps TRBD1 as D (6 bases). There are 15 residues in the CDR3. The V and J ends lost 5 bases and 3 bases respectively, with 16 bases between them. The germline V gene has CDR1 SEHNR and CDR2 FQNEAQ (reference sequence). CDR3 nucleotides: TGTGCCAGCAGCCAAAGACAGGTCTCGGACACTGAAGCTTTCTTT. Amino acid sequence: CASSQRQVSDTEAFF.

This clonotype was observed many times. The gene calls are TRBV7-8 and TRBJ2-2; the D gene is possibly TRBD2 (6 bases). Germline V CDR1 and CDR2: SGHVS, FQNEAQ. This CDR3 comprises 13 residues. V was pared by 5 bases and J by 8 bases, with 12 bases between. The DNA for the CDR3 is TGTGCCAGCAGCCCGACTAGTTTAGGGGAGCTGTTTTTT. Residues: CASSPTSLGELFF.

Turning to this clonotype: A clone one base away is much larger, so this may be a read error. V and J are TRBV7-2 and TRBJ1-1; D unresolved. Germline V CDR1 and CDR2: SGHTA, FQGNSA. The CDR3 is 12 amino acids. CDR3 protein: CASSFPNTEVFF. For the CDR3, the DNA is TGTGCCAGCAGCTTCCCAAACACTGAAGTTTTCTTT. The complete variable domain, with remaining parts taken from reference TRBV7-2 and TRBJ1-1, reads GAGVSQSPSNKVTEKGKDVELRCDPISGHTALYWYRQSLGQGLEFLIYFQGNSAPDKSGLPSDRFSAERTGGSVSTLTIQRTQQEDSAVYLCASSFPNTEVFFGQGTRLTVV.

This chain links TRBV28 with TRBJ1-2; D call uncertain. The CDR3 sequence is 14 residues long. The V end lost 2 bases, the J end lost 1 base, and 8 bases lay between the germline ends. In germline, CDR1 is MDHEN, CDR2 SYDVKM. The CDR3 here is CASSLVRDNYGYTF. In DNA form, the CDR3 reads TGTGCCAGCAGTTTAGTTAGAGATAACTATGGCTACACCTTC.

This clonotype was detected ten times or more. The rearrangement uses TRBV19 and TRBJ2-6; D gene unclear. The CDR3 covers 14 residues. Trimming took 5 bases from V and 0 from J, leaving 5 bases between them. The V gene's germline CDR1 is LNHDA and CDR2 SQIVND (reference sequence). CDR3: CASSYTSGANVLTF. In nucleotides, the CDR3 is TGTGCCAGTAGTTACACCTCTGGGGCCAACGTCCTGACTTTC.

This clonotype appeared many times. The V call is TRBV7-8, the J call TRBJ2-1; D ambiguous. This CDR3 has 13 amino acids. CDR1 and CDR2 from the germline V gene are SGHVS and FQNEAQ. V lost 0 bases and J 5 bases, leaving 5 bases between the germline ends. The CDR3 here is CASSLAENNEQFF. CDR3 sequence (DNA): TGTGCCAGCAGCTTAGCGGAAAACAATGAGCAGTTCTTC.

This clonotype appeared once. The rearrangement uses TRBV7-2 and TRBJ1-5; maybe TRBD1 (5 bases). V gave up 6 bases and J gave up 9 bases, with 18 bases separating them. Germline assignment: CDR1 SGHTA and CDR2 FQGNSA. CDR3 length equals 14 residues. The CDR3 region is CASSFLGDLRPQHF. The CDR3 nucleotides are TGTGCCAGCAGTTTTTTAGGGGACCTTAGGCCCCAGCATTTT.

V gene TRBV6-2 or TRBV6-3 combines with J gene TRBJ2-5, with 10 bases matching TRBD2. This CDR3 comprises 14 residues. Trimming at V came to 5 bases and at J to 5 bases, leaving 5 bases not matched to a gene. Germline CDR1 and CDR2: MNHEY and SVGEGT. The CDR3 coding sequence is TGTGCCAGCAGTGGAAGAGCGGGAGGGGAGACCCAGTACTTC. Its translation: CASSGRAGGETQYF.

This clonotype was observed many times. The CDR3 sequence is CASTTDTTSGANVLTF. The CDR3 DNA is TGTGCCAGCACCACGGACACGACCTCTGGGGCCAACGTCCTGACTTTC. The rearrangement joins TRBV12-3 or TRBV12-4 to TRBJ2-6, with a possible D match to TRBD1 (5 bases). The V and J ends lost 7 bases and 0 bases respectively, with 13 bases between them. There are 16 residues in the CDR3.

V is TRBV6-1 and J is TRBJ1-6, with 8 bases that match TRBD1. With 7 bases clipped from V and 4 bases from J, the junction kept 6 bases outside the gene matches. This CDR3 spans 15 amino acids. The germline gives CDR1 MNHNS, CDR2 SASEGT. In nucleotides, the CDR3 is TGTGCCAGCACCGAAACAGGGGGGTATAATTCACCCCTCCACTTT. Its protein is CASTETGGYNSPLHF.

The chain recombines TRBV12-3 or TRBV12-4 with TRBJ1-6, with D possibly TRBD1 on 5 matching bases. V was cut by 3 bases and J by 9 bases, with 21 bases left in between. This CDR3 is built from 17 residues. The CDR3 loop reads CASSFTSGPTRGSPLHF. CDR3 bases: TGTGCCAGCAGTTTCACATCAGGGCCCACACGGGGTTCACCCCTCCACTTT.

This clonotype was seen at least ten times. The gene calls are TRBV3-1 and TRBJ1-2; TRBD1 might be the D (5 bases). The V end lost 4 bases, the J end lost 2 bases, and 11 bases lay between the germline ends. The V gene's germline CDR1 is LGHDT and CDR2 YNNKEL (reference sequence). The CDR3 spans 14 residues. The CDR3 coding sequence is TGTGCCAGCAGCCTGGACACCTTGAACTATGGCTACACCTTC. Protein product: CASSLDTLNYGYTF.

The chain joins TRBV12-3 or TRBV12-4 to TRBJ2-7; 8 nucleotides match TRBD2. V was clipped by 4 bases and J by 5 bases; unmatched bases: 7. The CDR3 spans 14 residues. In DNA form, the CDR3 reads TGTGCCAGCAGTTCGGGACTAGTACACAACGAGCAGTACTTC. Its protein is CASSSGLVHNEQYF.

This clonotype was picked up many times. The V gene is TRBV20-1, the J gene TRBJ2-7; 9 bases are shared with TRBD1. Looked up from germline, CDR1 is DFQATT and CDR2 is SNEGSKA (reference sequence). V lost 3 bases, J lost 6 bases, and 18 bases stayed unmatched. The CDR3 is 17 amino acids. The CDR3 sequence: CSARTRDRVSLTGEQYF. CDR3 sequence (DNA): TGCAGTGCTAGGACCCGGGACAGGGTATCCCTTACCGGCGAGCAGTACTTC.

In this sample, this clonotype turned up many times. The chain is built from TRBV20-1 and TRBJ2-5; maybe TRBD1 (7 bases). CDR1 and CDR2 (germline): DFQATT, SNEGSKA (reference sequence). V was shortened by 6 bases and J by 5 bases, with 16 bases between the two germline ends. This CDR3 comprises 13 residues. The CDR3 protein is CSASRGAGETQYF. The CDR3 region has the DNA TGCAGTGCCAGCAGGGGGGCCGGGGAGACCCAGTACTTC.